These 3 T cell receptor beta chains originate from one sample sequenced in a study of blood T cell repertoires in COVID-19. Repertoires were generated with immunoSEQ multiplex PCR, while TCRdb's copy carries only in-frame clones and drops some. The table includes approximately 94,000 clones, approximately 80% detected once. Sequenced: peripheral blood. These receptors all come from a human donor in a cohort sampled during active COVID-19.

This clone showed up just a few times. The chain uses TRBV11-3 and TRBJ2-7, with 10 bases that match TRBD1. Germline loops: CDR1 SGHNT, CDR2 YENEEA. V was pared by 4 bases and J by 4 bases, with 4 bases of the junction left unmatched. The CDR3 is 14 residues long. The CDR3 spells CASSSGQGVYEQYF. Written as DNA, the CDR3 is TGTGCCAGCAGCTCAGGACAGGGGGTGTACGAGCAGTACTTC.

This clone was found once. The chain carries TRBV6-5 and TRBJ1-1; perhaps TRBD1 as D (6 bases). The germline CDR1 and CDR2 sequences are MNHEY and SVGAGI. The CDR3 spans 16 residues. The V end lost 0 bases, the J end lost 4 bases, and 15 bases lay between the germline ends. CDR3 bases: TGTGCCAGCAGTTACTCGGTGGGGGCTGTTGGCACTGAAGCTTTCTTT. Its translation is CASSYSVGAVGTEAFF.

V usage is TRBV7-2 and J usage is TRBJ1-2; a possible D gene is TRBD1 (6 bases). The V end was cut by 2 bases, the J end by 8 bases, with 21 bases between. This CDR3 has 16 residues. Germline CDR1 and CDR2: SGHTA and FQGNSA. Here the CDR3 DNA reads TGTGCCAGCAGCTTACAAAGTACAGGGTCAAAGGGAGGCTACACCTTC. It codes for CASSLQSTGSKGGYTF.